The rows below give T cell receptor beta chains drawn from one sample of a study of control samples from healthy donors and cancer patients. Sequenced by immunoSEQ multiplex PCR; TCRdb stores in-frame clones only, minus some. Here the sample spans roughly 150,000 clones, about 90% being singletons. Sequencing was performed on blood. The source of these receptors is a man younger than 35 in good health. The CDR3 runs from the conserved cysteine through the conserved F or W.

V gene	J gene	CDR3 length	CDR3 protein
TRBV6-2/TRBV6-3	TRBJ2-7	12	CASSYGPREQYF
TRBV15	TRBJ2-5	15	CATSRGLAGVETQYF
TRBV28	TRBJ1-2	15	CASIPRGPGNYGYTF
TRBV6-5	TRBJ1-3	15	CASSYDRGSGNTIYF
TRBV6-2/TRBV6-3	TRBJ2-5	14	CASSTSGSEETQYF
TRBV6-5	TRBJ1-6	15	CASSTSTGANSPLHF
TRBV19	TRBJ1-4	14	CASSPGQGKEKLFF
TRBV6-5	TRBJ2-5	14	CASSYDARGETQYF
TRBV5-5	TRBJ1-1	14	CASSFPTRSTEAFF
TRBV7-6	TRBJ1-2	13	CASSLKENYGYTF
TRBV3-1/TRBV3-2	TRBJ1-1	15	CASSPKTAFYTEAFF
TRBV6-5	TRBJ1-5	13	CASSYRGNQPQHF
TRBV5-1	TRBJ1-1	14	CASSPGGGNTEAFF
TRBV19	TRBJ2-7	15	CASRTASGGMYEQYF
TRBV24-1	TRBJ1-5	16	CATSDSDRRYNQPQHF
TRBV4-3	TRBJ1-1	15	CASSQDRSLNTEAFF
TRBV6-5	TRBJ1-5	15	CASSRGTGRNQPQHF
TRBV7-2	TRBJ2-1	16	CASSLVNNLAYNEQFF
TRBV4-2	TRBJ2-3	13	CASSQPSTDTQYF
TRBV3-1/TRBV3-2	TRBJ2-7	18	CASSQLGQGGGVGDEQYF
TRBV10-3	TRBJ2-5	13	CAIRYGLAETQYF
TRBV10-2	TRBJ1-4	14	CASNRGATNEKLFF
TRBV7-6	TRBJ1-3	15	CASSPRQGRVNTIYF
TRBV6-5	TRBJ1-1	14	CASSYRLRNTEAFF
TRBV11-2	TRBJ1-3	14	CASSGDRGRNTIYF
TRBV30	TRBJ1-6	13	CAWALAGNSPLHF
TRBV5-4	TRBJ2-2	16	CASTNGPSRDTGELFF
TRBV5-6	TRBJ2-1	14	CASGKAGAYNEQFF
TRBV19	TRBJ1-1	13	CASSIVRDTEAFF
TRBV6-6	TRBJ2-7	12	CATGGREHEQYF
TRBV18	TRBJ1-1	16	CASSPDFIRQNTEAFF
TRBV9	TRBJ2-3	18	CASSPPGTSGGNTDTQYF
TRBV7-9	TRBJ1-2	14	CASSLGGGGAGYTF
TRBV14	TRBJ1-1	14	CASSPQVGKAEAFF
TRBV7-2	TRBJ2-7	14	CASSPDSGIKEQYF
TRBV14	TRBJ2-1	14	CASSPWAGGDEQFF
TRBV6-5	TRBJ1-1	12	CASSLRTGEAFF
TRBV2	TRBJ1-6	12	CASSEGTQPLHF
TRBV7-3	TRBJ2-5	13	CASSSGLQETQYF
TRBV3-1/TRBV3-2	TRBJ1-1	15	CASSSWTGTNTEAFF
TRBV18	TRBJ2-3	15	CASSPGQGLADTQYF
TRBV19	TRBJ2-3	14	CASSRQLETDTQYF
TRBV9	TRBJ2-2	21	CASSVKAGSLAGTEVTGELFF
TRBV3-1/TRBV3-2	TRBJ1-1	14	CASSPTGENTEAFF
TRBV4-2	TRBJ2-7	16	CASSQGSGTGADEQYF